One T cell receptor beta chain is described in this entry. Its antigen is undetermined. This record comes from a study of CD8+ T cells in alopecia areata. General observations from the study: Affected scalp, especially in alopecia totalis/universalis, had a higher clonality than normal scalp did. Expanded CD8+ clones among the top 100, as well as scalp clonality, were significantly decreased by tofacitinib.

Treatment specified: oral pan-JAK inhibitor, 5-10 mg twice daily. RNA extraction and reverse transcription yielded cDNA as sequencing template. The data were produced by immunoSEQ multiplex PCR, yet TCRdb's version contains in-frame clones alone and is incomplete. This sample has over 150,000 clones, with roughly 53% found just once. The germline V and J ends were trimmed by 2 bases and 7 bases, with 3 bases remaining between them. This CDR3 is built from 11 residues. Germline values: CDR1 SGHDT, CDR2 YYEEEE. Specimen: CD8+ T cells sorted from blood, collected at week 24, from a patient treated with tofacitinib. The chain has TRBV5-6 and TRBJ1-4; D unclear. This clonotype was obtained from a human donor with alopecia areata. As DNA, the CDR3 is TGTGCCAGCAGCTTTGGTGAAAAACTGTTTTTT. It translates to CASSFGEKLFF. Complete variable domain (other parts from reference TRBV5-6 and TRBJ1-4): DAGVTQSPTHLIKTRGQQVTLRCSPKSGHDTVSWYQQALGQGPQFIFQYYEEEERQRGNFPDRFSGHQFPNYSSELNVNALLLGDSALYLCASSFGEKLFFGSGTQLSVL.